The 15 T cell receptor beta chains reported below all come from one sample, sequenced in a study of siplizumab effects on memory and regulatory T cells. Produced via immunoSEQ multiplex PCR; TCRdb's table is partial and in-frame only. Among about 40,000 clones listed, more than 70% were seen once. The material sequenced was naive CD4+ T cells sorted from blood. These receptors originate from a human donor in good health.

This clone was seen only once. The chain combines TRBV6-5 with TRBJ1-3; TRBD1 might be the D (6 bases). The CDR3 is made up of 15 amino acids. Germline values: CDR1 MNHEY, CDR2 SVGAGI. V was clipped by 0 bases and J by 4 bases, with 10 bases between them. DNA for the CDR3: TGTGCCAGCAGTTACTCAGCCGGGGGCGGAAACACCATATATTTT. Its translation: CASSYSAGGGNTIYF.

The chain employs TRBV15 and TRBJ2-5; D not resolved. The V end was cut by 0 bases, the J end by 3 bases, with 8 bases between. The CDR3 is made up of 14 amino acids. Germline V gene data show CDR1 as LNHNV and CDR2 as YYDKDF (reference sequence). In DNA, the CDR3 is TGTGCCACCAGCAGAGATCAGGTAGAAGAGACCCAGTACTTC. It yields the protein CATSRDQVEETQYF.

The chain links TRBV6-6 to TRBJ2-1; D not certain. CDR1 MNHNY and CDR2 SVGAGI come from the germline V gene (reference sequence). This CDR3 is 11 amino acids long. V gave up 5 bases and J gave up 9 bases, with 8 bases separating them. CDR3 loop: CASSPYAEQFF. CDR3 nucleotides: TGTGCCAGCAGTCCTTACGCTGAGCAGTTCTTC.

This rearrangement joins TRBV11-2 to TRBJ2-1; D is perhaps TRBD2 (5 bases). The germline V gene has CDR1 SGHAT and CDR2 FQNNGV. The CDR3 covers 14 residues. V was cut by 5 bases and J by 9 bases, with 17 bases left in between. The CDR3 loop is CASSPGSLSSEQFF. The DNA of the CDR3 is TGTGCCAGCAGCCCGGGGAGTCTTAGCAGTGAGCAGTTCTTC.

V is TRBV18 and J is TRBJ2-3, with a possible D match to TRBD2 (7 bases). The CDR3 has 16 residues. Trimming stripped 1 base from V and 4 bases from J, with 15 bases between. Germline values: CDR1 KGHSH, CDR2 LQKENI. CDR3 bases: TGTGCCAGCTCACCACTAGAGTGGGGGGGCCCAGATACGCAGTATTTT. Protein product: CASSPLEWGGPDTQYF. Using reference TRBV18 and TRBJ2-3 for the parts outside the CDR3, the full variable domain is NAGVMQNPRHLVRRRGQEARLRCSPMKGHSHVYWYRQLPEEGLKFMVYLQKENIIDESGMPKERFSAEFPKEGPSILRIQQVVRGDSAAYFCASSPLEWGGPDTQYFGPGTRLTVL.

The chain recombines TRBV2 with TRBJ2-1, with 12 bases that match TRBD2. The CDR3 consists of 15 residues. Germline V CDR1 and CDR2: SNHLY, FYNNEI. The V segment lost 2 bases and the J segment 14 bases; nucleotides outside the gene matches: 10. The CDR3 DNA reads TGTGCCAGCAGTGAATCCCGACTAGCGGGAGATTCGGAGTTCTTC. Protein product: CASSESRLAGDSEFF.

The J gene is TRBJ2-5, the V gene TRBV29-1; possibly TRBD2 for D (5 bases). CDR3 length: 10 amino acids. Germline V lookup: CDR1 SQVTM, CDR2 ANQGSEA. Trimming removed 7 bases from V and 5 bases from J, with 8 bases in between. CDR3 coding DNA: TGCAGCGCCCAGCGGGAGACCCAGTACTTC. This codes for CSAQRETQYF.

This sequence joins TRBV6-6 and TRBJ1-2; 10 nucleotides agree with TRBD1. V dropped 8 bases and J dropped 5; count of bases not matched to a gene: 11. This CDR3 is built from 15 residues. From germline, CDR1 is MNHNY and CDR2 SVGAGI (reference sequence). The CDR3 spells CASRTGGGGHYGYTF. The CDR3 nucleotides are TGTGCCAGCCGGACAGGGGGAGGCGGTCATTATGGCTACACCTTC.

This clone showed up just a few times. The rearrangement uses TRBV7-9 and TRBJ1-1; 8 nucleotides match TRBD1. The junction had 2 bases not matched to a gene; V was cut back by 4 bases and J by 1 base. CDR3 length: 14 amino acids. The V gene's germline CDR1 is SEHNR and CDR2 FQNEAQ (reference sequence). The CDR3 sequence is CASSSGTGNTEAFF. The CDR3 region has the DNA TGTGCCAGCAGCTCCGGGACAGGGAACACTGAAGCTTTCTTT.

V and J are TRBV6-5 and TRBJ1-1, with D tentatively TRBD1 (6 bases). CDR1 is MNHEY and CDR2 is SVGAGI in the germline V gene. V was cut by 0 bases and J by 4 bases, with 12 bases left in between. The CDR3 spans 15 residues. CDR3 coding DNA: TGTGCCAGCAGTTACTCGTGGCAGGGGCTCACTGAAGCTTTCTTT. This translates into CASSYSWQGLTEAFF.

This sequence joins TRBV2 and TRBJ2-2; unclear D gene. CDR1 SNHLY and CDR2 FYNNEI come from the germline V gene. The CDR3 has 14 residues. Trimming removed 6 bases from V and 4 bases from J, with 12 bases in between. In nucleotides, the CDR3 is TGTGCCAGCAGCACTATTTCCGCCACCGGGGAGCTGTTTTTT. It translates to CASSTISATGELFF. Full variable domain (missing parts from reference TRBV2 and TRBJ2-2): EPEVTQTPSHQVTQMGQEVILRCVPISNHLYFYWYRQILGQKVEFLVSFYNNEISEKSEIFDDQFSVERPDGSNFTLKIRSTKLEDSAMYFCASSTISATGELFFGEGSRLTVL.

The gene calls are TRBV5-1 and TRBJ1-1; D uncertain. The germline V and J ends were trimmed by 0 bases and 8 bases, with 11 bases remaining between them. This CDR3 spans 13 amino acids. Germline CDR1 is SGHRS and CDR2 is YFSETQ. Here the CDR3 reads CASSLAREGEAFF. As DNA, the CDR3 is TGCGCCAGCAGCTTGGCCCGCGAGGGAGAAGCTTTCTTT. Full variable domain (rest looked up from reference TRBV5-1 and TRBJ1-1): KAGVTQTPRYLIKTRGQQVTLSCSPISGHRSVSWYQQTPGQGLQFLFEYFSETQRNKGNFPGRFSGRQFSNSRSEMNVSTLELGDSALYLCASSLAREGEAFFGQGTRLTVV.

The chain is built from TRBV5-4 and TRBJ2-7, with TRBD2 as a possible D gene (6 bases). The CDR3 sequence is 14 residues long. V was trimmed by 1 base and J by 2 bases, leaving 10 bases between them. Germline assignment: CDR1 SGHNT and CDR2 YYREEE (reference sequence). CDR3 sequence (DNA): TGTGCCAGCAGCTTGCGGTCGGGGGCCTACGAGCAGTACTTC. Residues: CASSLRSGAYEQYF.

V usage is TRBV4-1 and J usage is TRBJ2-7; TRBD2 matches 8 bases. Trimming took 2 bases from V and 0 from J; bases not matched to a gene: 6. Germline CDR1 reads MGHRA; CDR2 reads YSYEKL. The CDR3 contains 16 residues. The CDR3, as DNA: TGCGCCAGCAGCCAATCTGGACTAGCTCACTCCTACGAGCAGTACTTC. Its translation: CASSQSGLAHSYEQYF.

This chain links TRBV7-9 with TRBJ2-7, with no clear D. The length of the CDR3 is 12 residues. V lost 1 base and J 6 bases, leaving 7 bases between the germline ends. CDR1 is SEHNR and CDR2 is FQNEAQ in the germline V gene (reference sequence). In DNA form, the CDR3 reads TGTGCCAGCAGCTTAGAACAGTCCGAGCAGTACTTC. It encodes CASSLEQSEQYF.